This TCR beta chain was recovered during a study of shared clonotypes between healthy human individuals. Across the whole study: The cohort had a couple of women and a few men, ages 18 to 49. CD8 memory received one plate per donor, CD8 naive two, CD4 memory three and CD4 naive three. The study's findings and limits: Only blood samples were collected, and tissue repertoires likely differ.

This CDR3 contains 15 residues. Trimming took 5 bases from V and 4 from J; bases not matched to a gene: 7. Germline assignment: CDR1 MGHDK and CDR2 SYGVNS. With respect to this clone: Antigen: not known.

The study ran the assay at deep level. Here immunoSEQ multiplex PCR was the method, and the copy in TCRdb shows in-frame clones only, minus some. The sample shows roughly 1 million clones, around 74% of them seen only once. The specimen was memory CD4+ T cells sorted from blood. Noted subset: CD45RA-negative fraction. This sequence joins TRBV25-1 and TRBJ2-1; 8 nucleotides match TRBD2. The sequence was collected from a man aged 18 to 35 in good health. CDR3 amino acids: CASSTSAGVYNEQFF. The CDR3 nucleotides read TGTGCCAGCAGTACATCAGCGGGAGTGTACAATGAGCAGTTCTTC.